Listed below are T cell receptor beta chains from one sample, sequenced in a study of blood T cell repertoires in COVID-19. Only in-frame clones appear in the TCRdb table, and some are missing; sequencing was by immunoSEQ multiplex PCR. The sample has around 390,000 clones; about 86% are singletons. The sequenced sample was PBMCs or T cells enriched from blood (not recorded which). These receptors were collected from a woman between 45 and 65 years old who had recovered from COVID-19. CDR3s include the opening cysteine and the closing phenylalanine or tryptophan.

>TRBV6-5
CASSYSAGRRGEKLFF
>TRBV7-3
CASSLTGVGNTIYF
>TRBV3-1/TRBV3-2
CASSQVGGGNSPLHF
>TRBV5-1
CASSRPWGGEDENTQYF
>TRBV12-3/TRBV12-4
CASIRGTDNEQFF
>TRBV6-2/TRBV6-3
CASSYSGGGTEAFF
>TRBV28
CASREGVSEKLFF
>TRBV29-1
CSVKRNPSTDTQYF
>TRBV19
CATAPGQGSEKLFF
>TRBV28
CASSSGGSAGANVLTF
>TRBV3-1/TRBV3-2
CASSQVGTSGSYEQYF
>TRBV3-1/TRBV3-2
CASSQNPGNNYGYTF
>TRBV5-4
CASNRLAGGYNEQFF
>TRBV7-8
CASSLGVDPVGGTDTQYF
>TRBV20-1
CSARRNTEAFF
>TRBV3-1/TRBV3-2
CASSPDSNTEAFF
>TRBV6-2/TRBV6-3
CASSSGGSQNYNSPLHF
>TRBV6-2/TRBV6-3
CASSPARGAGGPNEQFF
>TRBV28
CASRTGQEIYGYTF
>TRBV5-1
CASSPGQWNTEAFF
>TRBV7-9
CASSLVINTGELFF
>TRBV5-6
CASSFSGNTEAFF
>TRBV3-1/TRBV3-2
CASSQGIQEIQETQYF
>TRBV7-2
CASSLDSWRGGYEQYF
>TRBV19
CATSANVQFSGNTIYF
>TRBV5-8
CASSLRTGYQPQHF
>TRBV25-1
CASRGLETGEQYF
>TRBV13
CASSLGDRGYNEQYF
>TRBV2
CALGGQAAGHSPLNEQFF
>TRBV5-6
CASSLPGLLNTGELFF
>TRBV28
CASSPSLGQGSYNEQFF
>TRBV5-1
CASSLARSRTGNTEAFF
>TRBV27
CASSSGQAPNEKLFF
>TRBV12-5
CASGSGTGENTEAFF
>TRBV5-1
CASSFVGEVTEAFF
>TRBV10-3
CAISQGVGGEQYF
>TRBV12-3/TRBV12-4
CASSSVSAGGYTF
>TRBV29-1
CSVSSEIGYTF
>TRBV2
CASSVGTGANEKLFF
>TRBV6-5
CASRAGWGNQPQHF
>TRBV5-1
CASSSLVRDRTDTQYF